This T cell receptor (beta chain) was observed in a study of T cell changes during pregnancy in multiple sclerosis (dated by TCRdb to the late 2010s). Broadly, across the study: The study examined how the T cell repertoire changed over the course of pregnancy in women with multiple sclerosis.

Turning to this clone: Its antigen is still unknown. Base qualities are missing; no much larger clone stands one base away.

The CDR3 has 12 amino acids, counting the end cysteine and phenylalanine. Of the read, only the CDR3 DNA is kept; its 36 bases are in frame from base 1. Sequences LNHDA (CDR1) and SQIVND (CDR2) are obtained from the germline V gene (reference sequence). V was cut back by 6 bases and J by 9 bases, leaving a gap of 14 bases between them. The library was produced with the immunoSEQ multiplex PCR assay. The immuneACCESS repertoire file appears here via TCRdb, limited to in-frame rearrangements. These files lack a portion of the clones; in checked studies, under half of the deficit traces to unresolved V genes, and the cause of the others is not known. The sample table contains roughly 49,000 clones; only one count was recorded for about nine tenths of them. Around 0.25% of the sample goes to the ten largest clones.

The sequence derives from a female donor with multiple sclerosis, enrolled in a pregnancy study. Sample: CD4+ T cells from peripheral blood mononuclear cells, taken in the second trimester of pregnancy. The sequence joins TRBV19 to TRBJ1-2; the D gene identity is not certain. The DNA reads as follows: TGTGCCAGTAGGTTAACATCCCAACGCTACACCTTC. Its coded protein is CASRLTSQRYTF.